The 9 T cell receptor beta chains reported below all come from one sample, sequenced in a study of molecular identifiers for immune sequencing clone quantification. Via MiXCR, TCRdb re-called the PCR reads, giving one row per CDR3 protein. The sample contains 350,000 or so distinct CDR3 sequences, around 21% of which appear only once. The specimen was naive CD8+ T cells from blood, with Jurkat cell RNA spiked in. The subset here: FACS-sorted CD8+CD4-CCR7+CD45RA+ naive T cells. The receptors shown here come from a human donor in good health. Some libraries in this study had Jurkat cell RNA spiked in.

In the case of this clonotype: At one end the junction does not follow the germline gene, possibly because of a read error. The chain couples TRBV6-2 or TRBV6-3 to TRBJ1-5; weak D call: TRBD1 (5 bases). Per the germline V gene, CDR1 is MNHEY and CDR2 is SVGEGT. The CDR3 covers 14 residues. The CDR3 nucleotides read TGTGCCAGCAGTTACTCGTGGGGGGATCAGCTCCAGCATTTT. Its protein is CASSYSWGDQLQHF.

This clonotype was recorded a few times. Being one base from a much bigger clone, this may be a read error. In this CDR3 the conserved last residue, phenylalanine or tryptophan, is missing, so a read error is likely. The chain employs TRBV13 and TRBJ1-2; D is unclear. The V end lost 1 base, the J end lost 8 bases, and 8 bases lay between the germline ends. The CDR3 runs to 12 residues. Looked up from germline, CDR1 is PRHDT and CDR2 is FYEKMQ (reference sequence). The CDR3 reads CASSLDGVGYTL. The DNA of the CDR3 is TGTGCCAGCAGCTTAGACGGGGTCGGCTACACCCTC.

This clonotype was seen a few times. CDR3: CAIRGTTTSKKADTQYF. In DNA form, the CDR3 reads TGTGCCATCAGGGGGACCACGACTAGTAAGAAGGCAGATACGCAGTATTTT. The chain has TRBV10-3 and TRBJ2-3; tentatively, D is TRBD2 (6 bases). Germline loops: CDR1 ENHRY, CDR2 SYGVKD. This CDR3 has 17 amino acids. Between the trimmed V and J ends, which lost 6 bases and 4 bases, there was a span of 23 bases.

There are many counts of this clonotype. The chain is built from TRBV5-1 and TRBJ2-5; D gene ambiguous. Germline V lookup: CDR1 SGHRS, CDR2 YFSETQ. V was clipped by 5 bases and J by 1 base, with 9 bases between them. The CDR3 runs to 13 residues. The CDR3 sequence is CASSLWIQETQYF. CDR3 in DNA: TGCGCCAGCAGTCTTTGGATCCAAGAGACCCAGTACTTC.

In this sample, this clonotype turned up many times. The CDR3 DNA reads as TGTGCCAGCGGTGACAACACAGATACGCAGTATTTT. This gives the protein CASGDNTDTQYF. The chain carries TRBV7-9 and TRBJ2-3; D is uncertain. The CDR3 has 12 residues. Germline V gene lookup returns CDR1 SEHNR and CDR2 FQNEAQ (reference sequence). With 8 bases removed from V and 2 bases from J, the gap between germline ends came to 8 bases.

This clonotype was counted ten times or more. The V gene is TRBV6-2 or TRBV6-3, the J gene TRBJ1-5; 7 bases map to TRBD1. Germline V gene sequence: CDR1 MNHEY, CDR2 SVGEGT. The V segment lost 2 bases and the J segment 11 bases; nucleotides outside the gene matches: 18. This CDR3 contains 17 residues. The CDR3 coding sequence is TGTGCCAGCAGTTACGCAACCCGGGACAGTAGACCCTCGGCCCAGCATTTT. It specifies CASSYATRDSRPSAQHF.

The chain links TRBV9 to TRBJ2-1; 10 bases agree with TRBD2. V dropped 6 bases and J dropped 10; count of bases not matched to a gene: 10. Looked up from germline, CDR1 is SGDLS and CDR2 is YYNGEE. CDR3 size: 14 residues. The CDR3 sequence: CASNPSGGLGEQFF. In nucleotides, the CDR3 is TGTGCCAGCAACCCTAGCGGGGGCCTAGGGGAGCAGTTCTTC.

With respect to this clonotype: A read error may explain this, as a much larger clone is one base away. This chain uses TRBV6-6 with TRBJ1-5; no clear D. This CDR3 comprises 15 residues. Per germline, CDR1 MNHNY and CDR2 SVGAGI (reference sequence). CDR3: CAGSYSRESNQPQHF. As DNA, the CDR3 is TGTGCCGGCAGTTACTCGCGAGAAAGCAATCAGCCCCAGCATTTT.

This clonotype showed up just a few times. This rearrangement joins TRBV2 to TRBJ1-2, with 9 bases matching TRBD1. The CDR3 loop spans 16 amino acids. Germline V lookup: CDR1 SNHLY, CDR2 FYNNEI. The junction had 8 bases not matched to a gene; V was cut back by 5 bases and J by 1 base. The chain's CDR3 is CASSWDRANFNYGYTF. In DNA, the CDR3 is TGTGCCAGCAGTTGGGACAGGGCAAACTTTAACTATGGCTACACCTTC.